Listed below are T cell receptor beta chains from one sample, sequenced in a study of blood T cells in healthy people across ages. MiXCR, applied by TCRdb to the 5' RACE reads, yields one record per CDR3 protein. The repertoire holds roughly 1,000,000 distinct CDR3 sequences, with under 30% as singletons. The same sample was also used in a study of T cells of mothers and their children.

The sequenced sample was blood. These receptors were obtained from a girl aged 2 to 10 in good health. Each CDR3 is given with its conserved first and last residue. Each record gives: J gene, clone size, V gene, D gene, CDR3 length, CDR3 DNA, CDR3 protein. D genes are given only for firm matches. Size values are once, few and many counts, or a class for expanded clones, and some rows have none.

j_call: TRBJ2-3
clone_size: few
v_call: TRBV28
d_call: -
cdr3_length: 13
cdr3_nt: TGTGCCAGCAGCTCCCGAGGCGGAGATACGCAGTATTTT
cdr3_aa: CASSSRGGDTQYF

j_call: TRBJ2-2
clone_size: -
v_call: TRBV12-3/TRBV12-4
d_call: -
cdr3_length: 17
cdr3_nt: TGTGCCAGCAGTTTAAAGGGGGATGACTCGAACACCGGGGAGCTGTTTTTT
cdr3_aa: CASSLKGDDSNTGELFF

j_call: TRBJ1-4
clone_size: -
v_call: TRBV7-6
d_call: TRBD1
cdr3_length: 19
cdr3_nt: TGTGCCAGCAGCTCTAGGACAGGGAATTTCCCCGCAACTAATGAAAAACTGTTTTTT
cdr3_aa: CASSSRTGNFPATNEKLFF

j_call: TRBJ2-5
clone_size: -
v_call: TRBV4-2
d_call: -
cdr3_length: 14
cdr3_nt: TGTGCCAGCAGCCAAGTAGCCCCAACGGAGACCCAGTACTTC
cdr3_aa: CASSQVAPTETQYF

j_call: TRBJ1-1
clone_size: -
v_call: TRBV28
d_call: TRBD1
cdr3_length: 15
cdr3_nt: TGTGCCAGCAGTTTGGGACAGGGCGTTGGGCTCGAAGCTTTCTTT
cdr3_aa: CASSLGQGVGLEAFF

j_call: TRBJ2-7
clone_size: -
v_call: TRBV5-4
d_call: -
cdr3_length: 16
cdr3_nt: TGTGCCAGCAGCCTTGGGGCTAGCTCGACCTCCTACGAGCAGTACTTC
cdr3_aa: CASSLGASSTSYEQYF

j_call: TRBJ2-1
clone_size: -
v_call: TRBV9
d_call: -
cdr3_length: 15
cdr3_nt: TGTGCCAGCAGCGAAAACGGGAGATTCAACAATGAGCAGTTCTTC
cdr3_aa: CASSENGRFNNEQFF

j_call: TRBJ2-4
clone_size: -
v_call: TRBV12-3/TRBV12-4
d_call: -
cdr3_length: 17
cdr3_nt: TGTGCCAGCAGTGAGGACAGTAGCGGACTAGCCAAAAACATTCAGTACTTC
cdr3_aa: CASSEDSSGLAKNIQYF

j_call: TRBJ2-5
clone_size: -
v_call: TRBV7-2
d_call: -
cdr3_length: 16
cdr3_nt: TGTGCCAGCAGTTTAGATATTCAGGGCTTGGAAGAGACCCAGTACTTC
cdr3_aa: CASSLDIQGLEETQYF

j_call: TRBJ2-1
clone_size: -
v_call: TRBV7-9
d_call: TRBD2
cdr3_length: 18
cdr3_nt: TGTGCCAGCAGCTTATATTCCAGGCGGGGGAGCTCCTACAATGAGCAGTTCTTC
cdr3_aa: CASSLYSRRGSSYNEQFF

j_call: TRBJ2-1
clone_size: once
v_call: TRBV20-1
d_call: -
cdr3_length: 16
cdr3_nt: TGCAGTGCTCCGAACCGCCTTAGTGAAGCCTACAATGAGCAGTTCTTC
cdr3_aa: CSAPNRLSEAYNEQFF

j_call: TRBJ2-7
clone_size: many
v_call: TRBV4-3
d_call: -
cdr3_length: 15
cdr3_nt: TGCGCCAGCAGCCAAGACCCGACAGGAACCAACGAGCAGTACTTC
cdr3_aa: CASSQDPTGTNEQYF

j_call: TRBJ2-7
clone_size: few
v_call: TRBV9
d_call: -
cdr3_length: 14
cdr3_nt: TGTGCCAGCAGCGTAGCGGGGGAGTTCTACGAGCAGTACTTC
cdr3_aa: CASSVAGEFYEQYF

j_call: TRBJ2-2
clone_size: few
v_call: TRBV6-2/TRBV6-3
d_call: TRBD1
cdr3_length: 16
cdr3_nt: TGTGCCAGCAGTTATCCCTGGACAGGGGTGGTCGGGGAGCTGTTTTTT
cdr3_aa: CASSYPWTGVVGELFF

j_call: TRBJ2-7
clone_size: few
v_call: TRBV20-1
d_call: TRBD2
cdr3_length: 15
cdr3_nt: TGCAGTGCTAGGGACCCTAGCGGGACTCTCTACGAGCAGTACTTC
cdr3_aa: CSARDPSGTLYEQYF

j_call: TRBJ1-1
clone_size: -
v_call: TRBV7-8
d_call: -
cdr3_length: 15
cdr3_nt: TGTGCCAGCAGCTCGGTCCAGGGAAGGGACACTGAAGCTTTCTTT
cdr3_aa: CASSSVQGRDTEAFF

j_call: TRBJ2-3
clone_size: -
v_call: TRBV20-1
d_call: -
cdr3_length: 13
cdr3_nt: TGCAGTGTCCTTCGTACCCCCACTGATACGCAGTATTTT
cdr3_aa: CSVLRTPTDTQYF

j_call: TRBJ2-4
clone_size: -
v_call: TRBV12-3/TRBV12-4
d_call: -
cdr3_length: 14
cdr3_nt: TGTGCCAGCAGTTTAGCGGGAGGGGGGAACATTCAGTACTTC
cdr3_aa: CASSLAGGGNIQYF

j_call: TRBJ2-7
clone_size: many
v_call: TRBV12-3/TRBV12-4
d_call: TRBD1
cdr3_length: 13
cdr3_nt: TGTGCCAGCAGTCCCAGGGGGCCCTACGAGCAGTACTTC
cdr3_aa: CASSPRGPYEQYF

j_call: TRBJ2-7
clone_size: -
v_call: TRBV12-3/TRBV12-4
d_call: TRBD1
cdr3_length: 17
cdr3_nt: TGTGCCAGCAGCCGGATCTCCGGGACAGGGGTTCCCTACGAGCAGTACTTC
cdr3_aa: CASSRISGTGVPYEQYF

j_call: TRBJ2-3
clone_size: -
v_call: TRBV7-9
d_call: -
cdr3_length: 17
cdr3_nt: TGTGCCAGCAGCTCGACTAGTTACACCTCTAGCACAGATACGCAGTATTTT
cdr3_aa: CASSSTSYTSSTDTQYF

j_call: TRBJ2-1
clone_size: -
v_call: TRBV11-1
d_call: -
cdr3_length: 13
cdr3_nt: TGTGCCAGCAGCTCACAGGGAAGGAATGAGCAGTTCTTC
cdr3_aa: CASSSQGRNEQFF

j_call: TRBJ2-1
clone_size: -
v_call: TRBV6-4
d_call: TRBD1
cdr3_length: 14
cdr3_nt: TGTGCCAGCCGACAGGGTTTTGGCTACAATGAGCAGTTCTTC
cdr3_aa: CASRQGFGYNEQFF

j_call: TRBJ2-5
clone_size: few
v_call: TRBV7-2
d_call: -
cdr3_length: 16
cdr3_nt: TGTGCCAGCAGCTTAGGCACGCTAGCAGGGCGAGAGACCCAGTACTTC
cdr3_aa: CASSLGTLAGRETQYF

j_call: TRBJ2-5
clone_size: -
v_call: TRBV5-6
d_call: -
cdr3_length: 14
cdr3_nt: TGTGCCAGCAGCTTGGGGGCAGGATGGGAGACCCAGTACTTC
cdr3_aa: CASSLGAGWETQYF

j_call: TRBJ2-5
clone_size: few
v_call: TRBV3-1
d_call: TRBD2
cdr3_length: 20
cdr3_nt: TGTGCCAGCAGCCACGTACGCCGGGCTAGCGGCGGAGATTGGAGAGAGACCCAGTACTTC
cdr3_aa: CASSHVRRASGGDWRETQYF

j_call: TRBJ2-4
clone_size: few
v_call: TRBV28
d_call: TRBD2
cdr3_length: 12
cdr3_nt: TGTGCCAGCAGGACTAGCTCGGGCATTCAGTACTTC
cdr3_aa: CASRTSSGIQYF

j_call: TRBJ2-5
clone_size: few
v_call: TRBV4-3
d_call: TRBD1
cdr3_length: 16
cdr3_nt: TGCGCCAGCAGCCAAGATTTGGGGACAGTACAAGAGACCCAGTACTTC
cdr3_aa: CASSQDLGTVQETQYF

j_call: TRBJ1-1
clone_size: -
v_call: TRBV6-5
d_call: -
cdr3_length: 16
cdr3_nt: TGTGCCAGCAGTTACATCCAAACAGAACTCAACAGGGAGGCTTTCTTT
cdr3_aa: CASSYIQTELNREAFF

j_call: TRBJ1-2
clone_size: few
v_call: TRBV19
d_call: -
cdr3_length: 12
cdr3_nt: TGTGCCAGTTCCCCCCCTTTGGGTGGCTACACCTTC
cdr3_aa: CASSPPLGGYTF

j_call: TRBJ2-6
clone_size: -
v_call: TRBV12-3/TRBV12-4
d_call: -
cdr3_length: 15
cdr3_nt: TGTGCCAGCATCCTACGAGGGACTGGGGCCAACGTCCTGACTTTC
cdr3_aa: CASILRGTGANVLTF

j_call: TRBJ1-2
clone_size: -
v_call: TRBV12-3/TRBV12-4
d_call: -
cdr3_length: 10
cdr3_nt: TGTGCCGTGATCCTGGAGGGCTACACCTTC
cdr3_aa: CAVILEGYTF

j_call: TRBJ1-2
clone_size: few
v_call: TRBV7-9
d_call: -
cdr3_length: 14
cdr3_nt: TGTGCCAGCAGCCTCGGCGACCCTGTCTATGGCTACACCTTC
cdr3_aa: CASSLGDPVYGYTF

j_call: TRBJ2-6
clone_size: -
v_call: TRBV7-9
d_call: TRBD1
cdr3_length: 19
cdr3_nt: TGTGCCAGCAGCTCCCTCCCGGGACAGGGGATTTCTGGGGCCAACGTCCTGACTTTC
cdr3_aa: CASSSLPGQGISGANVLTF

j_call: TRBJ1-2
clone_size: -
v_call: TRBV28
d_call: -
cdr3_length: 18
cdr3_nt: TGTGCCAGCAGTCCAAGCACGCATAAGGGAGAGACTGACTATGGCTACACCTTC
cdr3_aa: CASSPSTHKGETDYGYTF

j_call: TRBJ2-1
clone_size: -
v_call: TRBV6-2/TRBV6-3
d_call: TRBD1
cdr3_length: 18
cdr3_nt: TGTGCCAGCAGCAAAAACCCCAGGACAGGGAGCTCCTACAATGAGCAGTTCTTC
cdr3_aa: CASSKNPRTGSSYNEQFF

j_call: TRBJ2-5
clone_size: -
v_call: TRBV29-1
d_call: -
cdr3_length: 14
cdr3_nt: TGCAGCGTTGAAGATTTCAGGGGTCAAGAGACCCAGTACTTC
cdr3_aa: CSVEDFRGQETQYF

j_call: TRBJ1-1
clone_size: -
v_call: TRBV28
d_call: TRBD1
cdr3_length: 13
cdr3_nt: TGTGCCAGCAGTACCACAGGGGGAGCTGAAGCTTTCTTT
cdr3_aa: CASSTTGGAEAFF

j_call: TRBJ2-7
clone_size: -
v_call: TRBV12-3/TRBV12-4
d_call: -
cdr3_length: 14
cdr3_nt: TGTGCCAGCAGTTTAATGGCGTCCCACTACGAGCAGTACTTC
cdr3_aa: CASSLMASHYEQYF

j_call: TRBJ2-1
clone_size: -
v_call: TRBV27
d_call: -
cdr3_length: 15
cdr3_nt: TGTGCCAGCAGTCTGGCCCAGGCGGGAAACAATGAGCAGTTCTTC
cdr3_aa: CASSLAQAGNNEQFF

j_call: TRBJ1-2
clone_size: -
v_call: TRBV29-1
d_call: -
cdr3_length: 11
cdr3_nt: TGCAGCGTACTAGGACCGACAGGCTACACCTTC
cdr3_aa: CSVLGPTGYTF

j_call: TRBJ2-5
clone_size: -
v_call: TRBV20-1
d_call: -
cdr3_length: 15
cdr3_nt: TGCATGTTGTTGCTAGGGGCAGGGCCCACGGAGACCCAGTACTTC
cdr3_aa: CMLLLGAGPTETQYF

j_call: TRBJ2-7
clone_size: -
v_call: TRBV3-1
d_call: TRBD1
cdr3_length: 11
cdr3_nt: TGTGCCAGCGGTACAGGGGGTGAGCAGTACTTC
cdr3_aa: CASGTGGEQYF

j_call: TRBJ1-4
clone_size: -
v_call: TRBV12-3/TRBV12-4
d_call: -
cdr3_length: 15
cdr3_nt: TGTGCCAGCAGTTTGTTGGGGGCAATTAATGAAAAACTGTTTTTT
cdr3_aa: CASSLLGAINEKLFF

j_call: TRBJ2-5
clone_size: -
v_call: TRBV7-9
d_call: TRBD1
cdr3_length: 14
cdr3_nt: TGTGCCAGCAGCATCCGGGACAGTGAAGAGACCCAGTACTTC
cdr3_aa: CASSIRDSEETQYF

j_call: TRBJ2-1
clone_size: few
v_call: TRBV9
d_call: TRBD2
cdr3_length: 17
cdr3_nt: TGTGCCAGCAGCGTAAGGACTAGCGGCTTCTCCTACAATGAGCAGTTCTTC
cdr3_aa: CASSVRTSGFSYNEQFF

j_call: TRBJ2-3
clone_size: -
v_call: TRBV4-1
d_call: -
cdr3_length: 13
cdr3_nt: TGCGCCAGCAGCCAAGTAACTCTCGATACGCAGTATTTT
cdr3_aa: CASSQVTLDTQYF

j_call: TRBJ2-4
clone_size: few
v_call: TRBV5-1
d_call: -
cdr3_length: 13
cdr3_nt: TGCGCCAGCAGCTCGGGACCTCGGGGCATTCAGTACTTC
cdr3_aa: CASSSGPRGIQYF

j_call: TRBJ1-6
clone_size: few
v_call: TRBV7-6
d_call: -
cdr3_length: 13
cdr3_nt: TGTGCCAGCAGCAACGGACAGCCTTCACCCCTCCACTTT
cdr3_aa: CASSNGQPSPLHF

j_call: TRBJ2-1
clone_size: -
v_call: TRBV5-1
d_call: TRBD1
cdr3_length: 15
cdr3_nt: TGCGCCAGCAGCCCACAGGGGGCCGGCGGGGATGAGCAGTTCTTC
cdr3_aa: CASSPQGAGGDEQFF

j_call: TRBJ2-1
clone_size: -
v_call: TRBV29-1
d_call: -
cdr3_length: 13
cdr3_nt: TGCAGCGTTGAAGATCTCCGGGCGCCCAAGCAGTTCTTC
cdr3_aa: CSVEDLRAPKQFF

j_call: TRBJ1-2
clone_size: -
v_call: TRBV27
d_call: -
cdr3_length: 15
cdr3_nt: TGTGCCAGCAGTCCCAGCTACCCCAGGGGTTATGGCTACACCTTC
cdr3_aa: CASSPSYPRGYGYTF

j_call: TRBJ2-1
clone_size: -
v_call: TRBV24-1
d_call: TRBD1
cdr3_length: 16
cdr3_nt: TGTGCCACCAGTGATTTGGGCAGGGGGTACTACAATGAGCAGTTCTTC
cdr3_aa: CATSDLGRGYYNEQFF

j_call: TRBJ1-1
clone_size: -
v_call: TRBV9
d_call: TRBD1
cdr3_length: 13
cdr3_nt: TGTGCCAGCAGCGTGGGGGACAGCCTTGAAGCTTTCTTT
cdr3_aa: CASSVGDSLEAFF